These T cell receptor beta chains were read from a single sample in a study of blood T cell repertoires in COVID-19. TCRdb keeps only in-frame clones here, not all; method: immunoSEQ multiplex PCR. The data contain about 170,000 clones, approximately 82% of them singletons. Sample: peripheral blood. Source of these receptors: a woman over 75 with acute or convalescent COVID-19. Both conserved end residues are part of each CDR3. The D gene is left open where the match is weak. Clone size is not always given. Where it is, it says once, few, many or a class for expanded clones.

clone size | D gene | J gene | V gene | CDR3 protein | CDR3 DNA
NA | TRBD2 | TRBJ2-3 | TRBV4-1 | CASSHALAGVVDTQYF | TGCGCCAGCAGCCACGCCCTCGCGGGAGTGGTAGATACGCAGTATTTT
NA | NA | TRBJ2-2 | TRBV5-1 | CATRQAPSTGELFF | TGCGCCACCAGGCAGGCGCCGAGCACCGGGGAGCTGTTTTTT
NA | NA | TRBJ1-1 | TRBV7-9 | CASSLEKGRAFF | TGTGCCAGCAGCCTAGAGAAGGGGCGAGCTTTCTTT
NA | TRBD1 | TRBJ2-7 | TRBV5-1 | CASSWTGGTSYEQYF | TGCGCCAGCAGCTGGACAGGGGGAACCTCCTACGAGCAGTACTTC
NA | TRBD1 | TRBJ1-1 | TRBV10-3 | CAISERQGNTEAFF | TGTGCCATCAGTGAGCGACAGGGCAACACTGAAGCTTTCTTT
NA | NA | TRBJ1-1 | TRBV7-6 | CASSLMGGLLNTEAFF | TGTGCCAGCAGCTTAATGGGGGGACTGCTGAACACTGAAGCTTTCTTT
NA | NA | TRBJ2-2 | TRBV29-1 | CSVWQNTGELFF | TGCAGCGTGTGGCAGAACACCGGGGAGCTGTTTTTT
NA | TRBD1 | TRBJ1-5 | TRBV5-8 | CASSLGGGTQPQHF | TGTGCCAGCAGCTTGGGAGGGGGCACTCAGCCCCAGCATTTT
once | NA | TRBJ2-3 | TRBV6-5 | CASSPSAGDTQYF | TGTGCCAGCAGCCCGTCAGCGGGAGATACGCAGTATTTT
NA | NA | TRBJ2-6 | TRBV5-4 | CASRVAYSSGANVLTF | TGTGCCAGCCGGGTAGCGTACAGCTCTGGGGCCAACGTCCTGACTTTC
NA | NA | TRBJ1-5 | TRBV11-2 | CASSWTQVRGPQHF | TGTGCCAGCAGTTGGACCCAGGTTCGGGGGCCCCAGCATTTT
NA | NA | TRBJ1-5 | TRBV30 | CAWSDGRGTNQPQHF | TGTGCCTGGAGTGACGGGCGAGGGACAAATCAGCCCCAGCATTTT
NA | TRBD1 | TRBJ2-1 | TRBV5-1 | CASSPRDRSNEQFF | TGCGCCAGCAGCCCCCGGGACAGGAGCAATGAGCAGTTCTTC
many | TRBD2 | TRBJ2-3 | TRBV27 | CASTIAGWGTDTQYF | TGTGCCAGCACGATAGCGGGATGGGGCACAGATACGCAGTATTTT
NA | NA | TRBJ1-2 | TRBV27 | CASSFLLNYGYTF | TGTGCCAGCAGTTTTTTACTGAACTATGGCTACACCTTC
NA | TRBD1 | TRBJ2-7 | TRBV6-5 | CASRPSGQGYEQYF | TGTGCCAGCAGGCCCTCGGGACAGGGGTACGAGCAGTACTTC
NA | TRBD1 | TRBJ2-7 | TRBV7-2 | CASSNRDRPYEQYF | TGTGCCAGCAGCAACCGGGACAGGCCCTACGAGCAGTACTTC
once | TRBD1 | TRBJ2-7 | TRBV19 | CASSTQTGTYEQYF | TGTGCCAGTAGTACGCAGACAGGGACCTACGAGCAGTACTTC
NA | TRBD1 | TRBJ1-4 | TRBV5-6 | CASSFRGQLVEKLFF | TGTGCCAGCAGCTTCCGGGGACAGCTAGTTGAAAAACTGTTTTTT
once | NA | TRBJ1-1 | TRBV12-3/TRBV12-4 | CASSLGPGAFF | TGTGCCAGCAGTTTAGGGCCTGGAGCTTTCTTT
NA | NA | TRBJ1-6 | TRBV3-1/TRBV3-2 | CASSQDNDSPLHF | TGTGCCAGCAGCCAAGACAATGATTCACCCCTCCACTTT
NA | NA | TRBJ1-3 | TRBV9 | CASSFSGGSSGNTIYF | TGTGCCAGCAGCTTTTCCGGGGGTAGCTCTGGAAACACCATATATTTT
NA | NA | TRBJ2-2 | TRBV27 | CASRAKPNTGELFF | TGTGCCAGCAGGGCCAAACCTAACACCGGGGAGCTGTTTTTT
NA | NA | TRBJ2-2 | TRBV2 | CASSGFRDTGELFF | TGTGCCAGCAGTGGCTTCAGGGACACCGGGGAGCTGTTTTTT
NA | NA | TRBJ1-2 | TRBV7-2 | CASSPSPGFSGYTF | TGTGCCAGCAGCCCTAGCCCAGGTTTTTCTGGCTACACCTTC
NA | TRBD2 | TRBJ2-7 | TRBV11-2 | CASSPGTSEFDYEQYF | TGTGCCAGCAGCCCAGGGACTAGCGAATTTGACTACGAGCAGTACTTC
NA | TRBD1 | TRBJ2-7 | TRBV7-2 | CASSLDLARGNEQYF | TGTGCCAGCAGCTTAGATCTCGCCAGGGGGAACGAGCAGTACTTC
once | TRBD2 | TRBJ2-7 | TRBV30 | CAWSRDYFYEQYF | TGTGCCTGGAGTCGGGACTATTTCTACGAGCAGTACTTC
NA | TRBD1 | TRBJ1-1 | TRBV11-2 | CASSSRTGRGTEAFF | TGTGCCAGCAGCAGTCGGACAGGGAGGGGCACTGAAGCTTTCTTT
NA | NA | TRBJ2-1 | TRBV6-5 | CASSYASGSYNEQFF | TGTGCCAGCAGTTATGCATCAGGCTCCTACAATGAGCAGTTCTTC
NA | TRBD1 | TRBJ2-1 | TRBV3-1/TRBV3-2 | CASSRRQGSYNEQFF | TGTGCCAGCAGCCGCCGACAGGGGTCCTACAATGAGCAGTTCTTC
NA | NA | TRBJ1-1 | TRBV7-9 | CASSFSLGGRAGGAFF | TGTGCCAGCAGCTTTTCTCTCGGGGGTCGCGCCGGGGGAGCTTTCTTT
few | NA | TRBJ1-1 | TRBV12-1 | CASGGQPNTEAFF | TGTGCCAGCGGGGGACAGCCTAACACTGAAGCTTTCTTT
few | NA | TRBJ2-6 | TRBV30 | CAREGAPPSGANVLTF | TGTGCCAGGGAGGGGGCCCCCCCCTCTGGGGCCAACGTCCTGACTTTC
NA | TRBD2 | TRBJ2-1 | TRBV7-9 | CASPRLAGNSNEQFF | TGTGCCAGCCCCCGCCTAGCGGGAAACAGCAATGAGCAGTTCTTC
once | NA | TRBJ2-1 | TRBV3-1/TRBV3-2 | CASSQGEGGYNEQFF | TGTGCCAGCAGCCAAGGCGAAGGGGGTTACAATGAGCAGTTCTTC
once | NA | TRBJ1-2 | TRBV7-2 | CASSSWGANYGYTF | TGTGCCAGCAGCTCCTGGGGGGCTAACTATGGCTACACCTTC
NA | TRBD2 | TRBJ2-7 | TRBV10-1 | CASSESGLPRRYEQYF | TGCGCCAGCAGTGAATCGGGACTACCTAGGAGGTACGAGCAGTACTTC
NA | TRBD2 | TRBJ2-1 | TRBV18 | CASSAMVTSGPGPYNEQFF | TGTGCCAGCTCGGCCATGGTGACTAGCGGGCCGGGCCCCTACAATGAGCAGTTCTTC
NA | TRBD1 | TRBJ1-2 | TRBV18 | CASSPLGTAKDGYTF | TGTGCCAGCTCACCACTCGGGACAGCCAAGGATGGCTACACCTTC
NA | NA | TRBJ1-5 | TRBV18 | CASSLLGEPQHF | TGTGCCAGCTCACTACTCGGGGAGCCCCAGCATTTT
NA | NA | TRBJ2-3 | TRBV5-1 | CASSSPAGSTDTQYF | TGCGCCAGCAGCTCCCCCGCGGGCAGCACAGATACGCAGTATTTT
NA | NA | TRBJ1-5 | TRBV6-5 | CASKKNGGKNQPQHF | TGTGCCAGCAAAAAAAATGGAGGGAAGAATCAGCCCCAGCATTTT
NA | NA | TRBJ2-7 | TRBV4-1 | CASSQVVRDLSYEQYF | TGCGCCAGCAGCCAAGTCGTCAGGGACTTATCCTACGAGCAGTACTTC
NA | NA | TRBJ1-5 | TRBV6-2/TRBV6-3 | CASSYGAEPQHF | TGTGCCAGCAGTTACGGGGCCGAGCCCCAGCATTTT
NA | TRBD2 | TRBJ2-2 | TRBV4-3 | CASSQDLLAGNTGELFF | TGCGCCAGCAGCCAAGATCTGCTAGCGGGGAACACCGGGGAGCTGTTTTTT
NA | NA | TRBJ2-7 | TRBV5-1 | CASSWYDSPYEQYF | TGCGCCAGCAGCTGGTATGACAGCCCCTACGAGCAGTACTTC
NA | NA | TRBJ2-3 | TRBV5-5 | CASSLGGFSTDTQYF | TGTGCCAGCAGCCTCGGGGGTTTTAGCACAGATACGCAGTATTTT
NA | TRBD2 | TRBJ2-1 | TRBV5-6 | CASILGTSSYNEQFF | TGTGCCAGCATCCTCGGGACTAGCTCCTACAATGAGCAGTTCTTC
NA | NA | TRBJ1-4 | TRBV25-1 | CASSQGYATNEKLFF | TGTGCCAGCAGCCAGGGTTATGCAACTAATGAAAAACTGTTTTTT
NA | TRBD2 | TRBJ2-3 | TRBV15 | CATSSGLAGQGDTQYF | TGTGCCACCAGCAGTGGACTAGCGGGGCAGGGAGATACGCAGTATTTT
NA | NA | TRBJ1-1 | TRBV19 | CASSVHRAGPNTEAFF | TGTGCCAGTAGTGTCCATCGGGCAGGGCCGAACACTGAAGCTTTCTTT
NA | NA | TRBJ1-1 | TRBV5-1 | CASSLRGQTPEAFF | TGCGCCAGCAGCTTGAGAGGTCAGACCCCTGAAGCTTTCTTT
NA | TRBD2 | TRBJ2-3 | TRBV10-1 | CASSEGLAASTDTQYF | TGCGCCAGCAGTGAAGGGCTAGCGGCTAGCACAGATACGCAGTATTTT
NA | TRBD2 | TRBJ2-1 | TRBV6-1 | CASSEAGGRVNEQFF | TGTGCCAGCAGTGAAGCAGGCGGGAGGGTGAATGAGCAGTTCTTC
once | TRBD1 | TRBJ1-2 | TRBV29-1 | CSVEGTGANLNYGYTF | TGCAGCGTTGAGGGGACAGGGGCGAACCTTAACTATGGCTACACCTTC
NA | NA | TRBJ1-2 | TRBV29-1 | CSVVLIGGDYGYTF | TGCAGCGTTGTGCTAATCGGGGGTGACTATGGCTACACCTTC
NA | NA | TRBJ1-3 | TRBV7-9 | CASSRDKPGNTIYF | TGTGCCAGCAGCCGAGACAAGCCTGGAAACACCATATATTTT
NA | NA | TRBJ1-3 | TRBV19 | CASSVGGSGNTIYF | TGTGCCAGTAGCGTTGGCGGCTCTGGAAACACCATATATTTT